The 24 T cell receptor beta chains below all came from one sample that was sequenced in a study of cytomegalovirus exposure and HLA in healthy donors. PCR primers comprised 60 Vbeta and 13 Jbeta primers. This table comes from immunoSEQ multiplex PCR, and its TCRdb copy is limited to in-frame clones, with some not included. Among approximately 110,000 clones listed, approximately 78% were seen once. Sequenced material: PBMCs. The receptors were gathered from a young man in good health and CMV-seropositive.

The genes are TRBV5-1 and TRBJ1-4, with D perhaps TRBD1 (5 bases). Germline lookup yields CDR1 SGHRS and CDR2 YFSETQ. The CDR3 is 15 residues long. Trimming removed 5 bases at V and 3 bases at J, with 14 bases between. This chain's CDR3 is CASRLLGEANEKLFF. The CDR3 bases are TGCGCCAGCAGATTACTAGGGGAGGCTAATGAAAAACTGTTTTTT.

CDR3 in DNA: TGCGCCAGCAGCTTCGGGACAACTGGCTACACCTTC. This encodes CASSFGTTGYTF. The rearrangement uses TRBV5-1 and TRBJ1-2, with a weak D call TRBD1 (6 bases). V lost 2 bases and J lost 7, with 9 bases in between. CDR1 SGHRS and CDR2 YFSETQ come from the germline V gene. The CDR3 runs to 12 residues.

This clone was seen a single time. J is TRBJ1-1 and V is TRBV29-1, with TRBD1 identical over 8 bases. The CDR3 has 14 amino acids. CDR1 and CDR2 from the germline V gene are SQVTM and ANQGSEA. V dropped 4 bases and J dropped 0; count of bases not matched to a gene: 4. Here the CDR3 reads CSVARQGLNTEAFF. The CDR3 DNA reads TGCAGCGTTGCCCGACAGGGGTTGAACACTGAAGCTTTCTTT.

V and J are TRBV7-6 and TRBJ2-3; TRBD1 matches at 11 bases. The CDR3 loop spans 17 amino acids. Germline CDR1 SGHVS, CDR2 FNYEAQ. V gave up 5 bases and J gave up 2 bases; unmatched junction bases: 9. CDR3 region: CASSIGQGAIFTDTQYF. The CDR3 nucleotides are TGTGCCAGCAGCATAGGACAGGGGGCCATCTTCACAGATACGCAGTATTTT.

This chain links TRBV2 with TRBJ2-7; 7 bases agree with TRBD2. Germline V lookup: CDR1 SNHLY, CDR2 FYNNEI. The CDR3 consists of 15 residues. J was trimmed by 1 base and V by 3 bases; bases with no gene match: 6. As DNA, the CDR3 is TGTGCCAGCAGTGATCGGCGGGAGTGGTCCTACGAGCAGTACGTC. It specifies CASSDRREWSYEQYV.

V gene TRBV19 combines with J gene TRBJ1-3; 7 bases match TRBD1. Germline V gene sequence: CDR1 LNHDA, CDR2 SQIVND (reference sequence). The CDR3 sequence is 15 residues long. The ends lost 5 bases at V and 9 bases at J; junction bases unmatched: 13. CDR3 sequence reads: CASSGRQGSMGTIYF. Here the CDR3 DNA reads TGTGCCAGTAGTGGTAGACAGGGTTCTATGGGCACCATATATTTT.

The chain couples TRBV19 to TRBJ2-2; TRBD2 is a possible D gene (5 bases). This CDR3 region has 13 residues. V shed 8 bases and J shed 4 bases, with 11 bases lying between them. Germline CDR1 is LNHDA and CDR2 is SQIVND (reference sequence). In DNA, the CDR3 is TGTGCCAGTCGCGGGCCCGGCACCGGGGAGCTGTTTTTT. It specifies CASRGPGTGELFF.

Written as DNA, the CDR3 is TGTGTCAGAAGCGCCCACAAAAACAGGGGGAACGGAAACACCATATATTTT. Amino acids: CVRSAHKNRGNGNTIYF. This chain links TRBV7-5 with TRBJ1-3; TRBD1, the D gene given by the table, was not confirmed from the DNA. TRBV7-5 is a pseudogene segment. The CDR3 runs 17 residues.

The gene calls are TRBV7-6 and TRBJ1-1; 7 positions agree with TRBD1. Germline CDR1 reads SGHVS; CDR2 reads FNYEAQ. J was trimmed by 0 bases and V by 2 bases; bases with no gene match: 6. This CDR3 comprises 16 residues. CDR3 sequence (DNA): TGTGCCAGCAGCTTACGGCCGGGACAGATGAACACTGAAGCTTTCTTT. This sequence encodes CASSLRPGQMNTEAFF.

The rearrangement links TRBV5-1 to TRBJ2-3; 10 nucleotides align to TRBD1. The J segment lost 5 bases and the V segment lost 4 bases, leaving 4 bases of the junction unmatched. Germline V gives CDR1 SGHRS, CDR2 YFSETQ. This CDR3 contains 14 residues. The CDR3 DNA follows: TGCGCCAGCAGCCCGGGACAGGGGTTAGATACGCAGTATTTT. It encodes CASSPGQGLDTQYF.

The CDR3 spells CASSYGRQGGNTIYF. For the CDR3, the DNA is TGTGCCAGCAGCTATGGGCGGCAGGGGGGAAACACCATATATTTT. The V and J genes are TRBV7-6 and TRBJ1-3; D may be TRBD1 (6 bases). V was shortened by 4 bases and J by 4 bases, with 14 bases between the two germline ends. This CDR3 is built from 15 residues. Germline V gene sequence: CDR1 SGHVS, CDR2 FNYEAQ.

This clone was recorded a few times. The V gene is TRBV7-8, the J gene TRBJ1-5, with D unclear. Germline CDR1 SGHVS, CDR2 FQNEAQ. V lost 1 base, J lost 9 bases, and 10 bases lay in between. The CDR3 sequence is 13 residues long. CDR3 protein: CASSLEEATPQHF. CDR3 DNA: TGTGCCAGCAGCTTAGAGGAAGCGACGCCCCAGCATTTT.

V and J are TRBV18 and TRBJ1-4; 7 bases are a match to TRBD1. J gave up 8 bases and V 6 bases, and 9 bases lay outside the gene matches. The CDR3 has 14 residues. Germline lookup yields CDR1 KGHSH and CDR2 LQKENI. The CDR3 spells CASSPTGNREKLFF. For the CDR3, the DNA is TGTGCCAGCTCCCCGACAGGGAATCGCGAAAAACTGTTTTTT.

J is TRBJ1-1 and V is TRBV6-5, with D possibly matching TRBD1 (6 bases). The ends were cut back, 6 bases at V and 7 bases at J, with 18 bases in the middle. The germline V gene has CDR1 MNHEY and CDR2 SVGAGI. The CDR3 is made up of 14 amino acids. The CDR3 loop is CASSLGHTGNEAFF. CDR3 nucleotides: TGTGCCAGCAGCCTAGGACACACAGGGAATGAAGCTTTCTTT.

The chain's CDR3 is CASSLAPGFGEKLFF. CDR3 sequence (DNA): TGCGCCAGCAGCTTGGCCCCAGGGTTCGGTGAAAAACTGTTTTTT. This sequence joins TRBV5-1 and TRBJ1-4; maybe TRBD1 (5 bases). There are 15 residues in the CDR3. The germline V and J ends were trimmed by 0 bases and 7 bases, with 13 bases remaining between them. Germline values: CDR1 SGHRS, CDR2 YFSETQ.

The rearrangement links TRBV13 to TRBJ2-5; 7 bases are a match to TRBD2. The CDR3 has 14 amino acids. J was trimmed by 0 bases and V by 5 bases; bases with no gene match: 3. In germline, CDR1 is PRHDT, CDR2 FYEKMQ (reference sequence). The CDR3 loop is CASSPAGYQETQYF. In DNA, the CDR3 is TGTGCCAGCAGCCCAGCGGGATACCAAGAGACCCAGTACTTC. The whole variable domain, remainder taken from reference TRBV13 and TRBJ2-5, is AAGVIQSPRHLIKEKRETATLKCYPIPRHDTVYWYQQGPGQDPQFLISFYEKMQSDKGSIPDRFSAQQFSDYHSELNMSSLELGDSALYFCASSPAGYQETQYFGPGTRLLVL.

The rearrangement joins TRBV5-1 to TRBJ2-2, with TRBD1 as a possible D gene (5 bases). In germline, CDR1 is SGHRS, CDR2 YFSETQ. The CDR3 is made up of 16 amino acids. Deletions cut 5 bases from V and 0 bases from J, with 14 bases between. The CDR3 DNA is TGCGCCAGCAGTTTTAGGACACTTTCGAACACCGGGGAGCTGTTTTTT. Its translation is CASSFRTLSNTGELFF.

The chain couples TRBV11-3 to TRBJ2-5; tentative D call: TRBD1 (6 bases). This CDR3 comprises 14 residues. The germline gives CDR1 SGHNT, CDR2 YENEEA. V dropped 5 bases and J dropped 4 bases, with 14 bases sitting between them. In DNA, the CDR3 is TGTGCCAGCAGCGATTACAGGGTAGGAGAGACCCAGTACTTC. It codes for CASSDYRVGETQYF.

CDR3 nucleotide sequence: TGTGCCAGCAGCTTGGCCACGTCAAGAGGGACCCAGTACTTC. This sequence encodes CASSLATSRGTQYF. The rearrangement uses TRBV5-4 and TRBJ2-5; no reliable D call. With 0 bases removed from V and 7 bases from J, the gap between germline ends came to 13 bases. This CDR3 spans 14 amino acids. Per the germline V gene, CDR1 is SGHNT and CDR2 is YYREEE (reference sequence).

This chain uses TRBV11-2 with TRBJ2-3; 11 bases match TRBD2. V trimming: 5 bases; J trimming: 4 bases; junction bases outside the gene matches: 8. The CDR3 is 16 residues long. Germline V CDR1 and CDR2: SGHAT, FQNNGV. CDR3 bases: TGTGCCAGCAGCCTAATAGCGGGAGGGGTGGCAGATACGCAGTATTTT. Its protein product is CASSLIAGGVADTQYF.

This clone was seen more than once but under ten times. The rearrangement links TRBV2 to TRBJ2-4, with 11 nucleotides matching TRBD2. The CDR3 contains 15 residues. V trimming: 4 bases; J trimming: 6 bases; junction bases outside the gene matches: 5. CDR1 and CDR2 from the germline V gene are SNHLY and FYNNEI. CDR3 in amino acids: CASSVTSGVGNIQYF. The CDR3 region has the DNA TGTGCCAGCAGTGTGACTAGCGGGGTGGGAAACATTCAGTACTTC.

The CDR3 reads CASSLANNHEAFF. The CDR3 nucleotides read TGTGCCAGCAGCTTAGCGAACAACCACGAAGCTTTCTTT. V gene TRBV7-9 combines with J gene TRBJ1-1; no reliable D call. V lost 0 bases and J lost 8, with 10 bases in between. The CDR3 contains 13 residues. Germline lookup yields CDR1 SEHNR and CDR2 FQNEAQ (reference sequence).

The chain has TRBV6-1 and TRBJ1-2; TRBD1 matches at 8 bases. The CDR3 sequence is 15 residues long. Germline V gives CDR1 MNHNS, CDR2 SASEGT. V gave up 1 base and J gave up 5 bases; unmatched junction bases: 6. The CDR3 is CASSEGRQGPYGYTF. CDR3 nucleotide sequence: TGTGCCAGCAGTGAAGGCAGACAGGGGCCTTATGGCTACACCTTC.

In this sample, this clone turned up once. The chain couples TRBV19 to TRBJ2-3; possible D gene TRBD1, 6 bases. Germline values: CDR1 LNHDA, CDR2 SQIVND (reference sequence). The CDR3 spans 12 residues. The V and J ends lost 7 bases and 3 bases respectively, with 8 bases between them. The CDR3 DNA sequence: TGTGCCAGTACAGGGGCGACAGATACGCAGTATTTT. This translates into CASTGATDTQYF.